This T cell receptor beta chain was identified during a study of T-cell memory formation after mild COVID-19. Study-level findings and limits: Some SARS-CoV-2-responding clones were already detected in memory before infection. CD8+ contracting clones occupied EMRA, while CD4+ ones occupied mainly CM and EM.

TCRdb reanalysed the 5' RACE reads using MiXCR and keeps one entry per CDR3 protein. The sample consists of 550,000 to 600,000 distinct CDR3 sequences, roughly 17% of them appearing once. This clonotype has just a few counts. Its target is unknown. V shed 5 bases and J shed 0 bases, with 11 bases lying between them. There are 14 residues in the CDR3. Per germline, CDR1 DFQATT and CDR2 SNEGSKA (reference sequence). J is TRBJ2-1 and V is TRBV20-1, with unresolved D. The sample taken for sequencing was PBMCs or a T cell subset sorted from them (not recorded which). The sequence came from an adult woman who had mild COVID-19 (a few samples of this study predate the infection). Cell type and time point are not known. The CDR3 bases are TGCAGTGCTCCCCCGCAGAGCTCCTACAATGAGCAGTTCTTC. The encoded protein is CSAPPQSSYNEQFF.